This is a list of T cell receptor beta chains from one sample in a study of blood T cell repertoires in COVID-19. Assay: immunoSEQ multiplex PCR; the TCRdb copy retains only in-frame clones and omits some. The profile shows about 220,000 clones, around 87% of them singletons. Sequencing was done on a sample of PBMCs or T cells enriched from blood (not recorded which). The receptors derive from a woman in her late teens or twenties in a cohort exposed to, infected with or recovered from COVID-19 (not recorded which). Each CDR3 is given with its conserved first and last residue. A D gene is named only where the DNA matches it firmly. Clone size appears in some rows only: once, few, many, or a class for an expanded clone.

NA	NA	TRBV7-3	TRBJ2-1	CASSPDRDNEQFF	TGTGCCAGCAGCCCGGACAGAGACAATGAGCAGTTCTTC
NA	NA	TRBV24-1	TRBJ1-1	CATSDQHGEEAFF	TGTGCCACCAGTGATCAACACGGAGAGGAAGCTTTCTTT
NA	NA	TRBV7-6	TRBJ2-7	CASTPPGAAYEQYF	TGTGCCAGCACCCCACCGGGAGCCGCCTACGAGCAGTACTTC
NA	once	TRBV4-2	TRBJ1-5	CASSPVFEGNQPQHF	TGTGCCAGCAGCCCAGTCTTCGAAGGCAATCAGCCCCAGCATTTT
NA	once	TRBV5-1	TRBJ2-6	CASRWQVYSGANVLTF	TGCGCCAGCAGGTGGCAGGTTTACTCTGGGGCCAACGTCCTGACTTTC
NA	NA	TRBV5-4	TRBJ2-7	CASSFRGSSYEQYF	TGTGCCAGCAGCTTTAGAGGGAGCTCCTACGAGCAGTACTTC
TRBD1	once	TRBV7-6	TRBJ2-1	CASSTSPGTGKNNEQFF	TGTGCCAGCAGCACGAGCCCCGGGACAGGGAAGAACAATGAGCAGTTCTTC
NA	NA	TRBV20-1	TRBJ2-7	CSARGPEQYF	TGCAGTGCTAGGGGGCCTGAGCAGTACTTC
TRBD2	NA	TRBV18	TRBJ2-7	CASCSGRGYEQYF	TGTGCCAGTTGCAGCGGGAGGGGCTACGAGCAGTACTTC
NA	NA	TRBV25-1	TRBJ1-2	CASSDGTLTNYGYTF	TGTGCCAGCAGTGATGGGACATTAACTAACTATGGCTACACCTTC
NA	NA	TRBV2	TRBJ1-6	CASSEEGAAGSPLHF	TGTGCCAGCAGTGAAGAAGGAGCTGCCGGGTCACCCCTCCACTTT
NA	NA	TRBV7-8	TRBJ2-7	CASSLDVTKPYF	TGTGCCAGCAGCTTAGATGTAACGAAGCCGTACTTC
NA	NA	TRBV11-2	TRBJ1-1	CASSLDRLRERAEAFF	TGTGCCAGCAGCTTAGATCGGCTCCGGGAGAGGGCTGAAGCTTTCTTT
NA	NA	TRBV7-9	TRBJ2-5	CASSLPTDRYQETQYF	TGTGCCAGCAGCTTACCTACAGACAGGTACCAAGAGACCCAGTACTTC
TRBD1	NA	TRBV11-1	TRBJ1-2	CASSLGQGVGYTF	TGTGCCAGCAGCTTAGGACAGGGTGTTGGCTACACCTTC
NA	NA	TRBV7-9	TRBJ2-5	CASSSAGWQETQYF	TGTGCCAGCAGCTCGGCAGGGTGGCAAGAGACCCAGTACTTC
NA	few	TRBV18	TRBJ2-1	CASSPGDYEQFF	TGTGCCAGCTCACCAGGGGACTATGAGCAGTTCTTC
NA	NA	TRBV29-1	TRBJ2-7	CSVEPAGIVHEQYF	TGCAGCGTTGAACCGGCGGGAATCGTCCACGAGCAGTACTTC
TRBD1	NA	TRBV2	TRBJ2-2	CASSRQGQGAGELFF	TGTGCCAGCAGTCGACAGGGACAGGGAGCCGGGGAGCTGTTTTTT
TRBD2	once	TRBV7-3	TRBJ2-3	CASSAIAGGRIDTQYF	TGTGCCAGCAGCGCAATAGCGGGGGGGCGCATAGATACGCAGTATTTT
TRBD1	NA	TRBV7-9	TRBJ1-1	CASSPHRGLDTEAFF	TGTGCCAGCAGCCCCCACAGGGGTTTAGACACTGAAGCTTTCTTT
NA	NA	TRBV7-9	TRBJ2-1	CASTLPPSVNEQFF	TGTGCCAGCACTCTACCCCCTTCGGTAAATGAGCAGTTCTTC
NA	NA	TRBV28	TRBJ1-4	CASSRNRALNEKLFF	TGTGCCAGCAGCCGGAACAGGGCCCTTAATGAAAAACTGTTTTTT
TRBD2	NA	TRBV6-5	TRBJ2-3	CASGGSSGSADTQYF	TGTGCCAGCGGGGGGTCTAGCGGGAGTGCAGATACGCAGTATTTT
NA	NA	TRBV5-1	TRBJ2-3	CASGDGITDTQYF	TGCGCCAGCGGCGACGGGATCACAGATACGCAGTATTTT
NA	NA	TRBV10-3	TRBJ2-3	CAITPGQQADTQYF	TGTGCCATCACCCCAGGGCAGCAGGCAGATACGCAGTATTTT
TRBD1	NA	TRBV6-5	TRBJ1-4	CASRPGQANEKLFF	TGTGCCAGCAGGCCGGGACAGGCCAATGAAAAACTGTTTTTT
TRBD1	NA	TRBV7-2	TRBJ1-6	CASSLASTGRSNSPLHF	TGTGCCAGCAGCTTAGCCTCGACAGGGCGGAGTAATTCACCCCTCCACTTT
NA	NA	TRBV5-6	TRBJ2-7	CASSSLLVRNEQYF	TGTGCCAGCAGCTCCCTACTAGTTCGGAACGAGCAGTACTTC
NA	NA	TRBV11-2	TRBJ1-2	CASSFHRAEGYTF	TGTGCCAGCAGCTTCCACAGGGCGGAAGGCTACACCTTC
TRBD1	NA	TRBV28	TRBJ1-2	CASSSQTGTGGAGYTF	TGTGCCAGCAGTTCCCAAACCGGGACAGGCGGCGCTGGCTACACCTTC
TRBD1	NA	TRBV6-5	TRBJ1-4	CASSYSQGARGEKLFF	TGTGCCAGCAGTTACTCGCAGGGGGCTCGGGGGGAAAAACTGTTTTTT
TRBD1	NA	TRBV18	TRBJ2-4	CASPPILTRDRLAKNIQYF	TGTGCCAGCCCACCGATCCTGACCCGGGACAGACTAGCCAAAAACATTCAGTACTTC
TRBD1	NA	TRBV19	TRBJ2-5	CASSYSGTGASGTQYF	TGTGCCAGTAGCTATTCCGGGACAGGGGCCTCGGGGACCCAGTACTTC
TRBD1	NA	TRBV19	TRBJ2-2	CASSIEQGATGELFF	TGTGCCAGTAGTATTGAACAGGGGGCCACCGGGGAGCTGTTTTTT
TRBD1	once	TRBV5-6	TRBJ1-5	CASSWTGEGNQPQHF	TGTGCCAGCAGCTGGACAGGGGAAGGCAATCAGCCCCAGCATTTT
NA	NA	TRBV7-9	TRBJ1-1	CASSPVNTEAFF	TGTGCCAGCAGCCCCGTTAACACTGAAGCTTTCTTT
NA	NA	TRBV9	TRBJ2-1	CASSPGGYYNEQFF	TGTGCCAGCAGCCCGGGGGGCTACTACAATGAGCAGTTCTTC
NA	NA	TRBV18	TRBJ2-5	CASSPRVAVGETQYF	TGTGCCAGCTCACCACGCGTAGCGGTGGGTGAGACCCAGTACTTC
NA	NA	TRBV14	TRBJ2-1	CASAARRDEQFF	TGTGCCAGCGCGGCCAGGCGGGATGAGCAGTTCTTC
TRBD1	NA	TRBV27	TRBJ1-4	CASSLQGATNEKLFF	TGTGCCAGCAGTTTACAGGGGGCGACTAATGAAAAACTGTTTTTT
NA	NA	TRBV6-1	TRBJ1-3	CASSEVGGSNSGNTIYF	TGTGCCAGCAGTGAAGTCGGCGGCTCAAACTCTGGAAACACCATATATTTT
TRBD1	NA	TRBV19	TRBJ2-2	CASSDGQGLNTGELFF	TGTGCCAGTAGTGACGGACAGGGTCTGAACACCGGGGAGCTGTTTTTT
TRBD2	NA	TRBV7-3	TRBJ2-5	CASSLTSGSSETQYF	TGTGCCAGCAGCTTGACTAGCGGGAGTTCAGAGACCCAGTACTTC
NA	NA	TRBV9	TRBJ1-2	CASSVAGYGYTF	TGTGCCAGCAGCGTAGCCGGCTATGGCTACACCTTC
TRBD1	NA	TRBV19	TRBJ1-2	CASSIGQGNGYTF	TGTGCCAGTAGTATCGGACAGGGGAATGGCTACACCTTC
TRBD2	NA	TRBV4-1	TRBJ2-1	CASSQVDFGLAGENEQFF	TGCGCCAGCAGCCAAGTAGATTTTGGACTAGCGGGGGAGAATGAGCAGTTCTTC
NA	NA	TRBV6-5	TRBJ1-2	CASSYSATAEYGYTF	TGTGCCAGCAGTTACTCTGCGACTGCCGAGTATGGCTACACCTTC
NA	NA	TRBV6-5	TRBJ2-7	CASRRQAVGYEQYF	TGTGCCAGCAGAAGACAGGCAGTAGGCTACGAGCAGTACTTC
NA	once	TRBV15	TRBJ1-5	CATSSLDSSSSNQPQHF	TGTGCCACCAGCAGCTTGGACAGCAGCTCTAGCAATCAGCCCCAGCATTTT
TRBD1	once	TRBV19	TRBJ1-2	CASAGTGGLDGYTF	TGTGCCAGTGCTGGGACAGGGGGTCTCGATGGCTACACCTTC